This T cell receptor (beta chain) was captured in a study of technical replicates of blood from a few donors (dated by TCRdb to 2016 to 2017). Points on this clone: The antigen it recognizes is unknown. No qualities accompany the bases; no much larger clone lies one base away.

Library generation was performed with the immunoSEQ multiplex PCR assay. TCRdb stores this immuneACCESS table with in-frame sequences only. Part of the clones is absent; in the studies checked, under half of the shortfall reflects unresolved V genes, and no reason is known for the rest. The sample yields some 62,000 clones; 87% were counted once. The ten largest clones represent roughly 4.8% of the sample. The sequence derives from a human donor in good health. Some clones in this sample may be carry-over from other donors' samples. The sample taken for sequencing was PBMCs.

The bases read TGTGCCAGCAACCAGCCGGGAGAAGAAGCTTTCTTT. This encodes CASNQPGEEAFF. The chain links TRBV2 with TRBJ1-1; no D gene is confidently identified. Trimming costs V 7 bases and J 8 bases, and their ends lie 14 bases apart. Measured from the cysteine to the phenylalanine, the CDR3 is 12 residues long. Only CDR3 DNA is held: 36 bases, read in frame from base 1. Via the germline V gene, CDR1 is SNHLY and CDR2 FYNNEI.